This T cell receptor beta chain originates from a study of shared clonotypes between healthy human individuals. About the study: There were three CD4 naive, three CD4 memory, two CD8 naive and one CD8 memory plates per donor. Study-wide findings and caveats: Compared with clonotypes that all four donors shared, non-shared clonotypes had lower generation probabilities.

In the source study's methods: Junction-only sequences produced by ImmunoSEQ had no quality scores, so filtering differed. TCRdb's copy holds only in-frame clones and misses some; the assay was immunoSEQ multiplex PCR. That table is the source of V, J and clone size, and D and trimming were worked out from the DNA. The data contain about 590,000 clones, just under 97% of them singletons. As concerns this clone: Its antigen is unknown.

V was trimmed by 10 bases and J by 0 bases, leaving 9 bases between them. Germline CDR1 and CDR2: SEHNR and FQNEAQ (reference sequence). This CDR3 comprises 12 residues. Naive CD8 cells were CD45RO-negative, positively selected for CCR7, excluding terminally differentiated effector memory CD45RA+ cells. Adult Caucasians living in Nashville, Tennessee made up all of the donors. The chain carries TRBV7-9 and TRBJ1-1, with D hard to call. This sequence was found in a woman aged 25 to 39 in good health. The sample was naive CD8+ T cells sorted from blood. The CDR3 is CATVNMNTEAFF. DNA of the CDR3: TGTGCCACCGTCAACATGAACACTGAAGCTTTCTTT.